This TCR beta chain was found in a study of blood T cell repertoires in COVID-19. For the study at large: Samples came from the United States, Italy and Spain, spanning acute and convalescent COVID-19. From T cells, B-cell-depleted T cells, or PBMCs came the material, which was cDNA or gDNA.

The CDR3 has 18 residues. Trimming took 4 bases from V and 4 from J; bases not matched to a gene: 15. CDR1 is MGHRA, CDR2 YSYEKL, per germline. Methods used by the authors: Nucleated cell counts were estimated from reference gene primer amplification. Sequenced by immunoSEQ multiplex PCR; TCRdb stores in-frame clones only, minus some. For V, J and clone size, that table is used; D and trimming come from the DNA. The sample gives approximately 340,000 clones, around 83% of which show up once; 2.5% to 3% is in the top ten. The sample consisted of peripheral blood. The chain carries TRBV4-1 and TRBJ1-5; the match to TRBD1 covers 8 bases. The receptor was isolated from a man in his thirties or forties with active or convalescent COVID-19. The CDR3 reads CASSPVPSRTGINQPQHF. The CDR3 DNA reads as TGCGCCAGCAGCCCTGTCCCTAGTAGGACAGGGATTAATCAGCCCCAGCATTTT.